This TCR beta chain was captured by sequencing in a study of control samples from healthy donors and cancer patients. The assay was immunoSEQ multiplex PCR, and TCRdb's table has in-frame clones only and misses some. The sample has 130,000 or so clones, about 94% seen once. This TCR came from a man between 60 and 75 years old with colorectal cancer. Sequences were obtained from PBMCs.

The CDR3 reads CASSWGPTGNTEAFF. CDR3 DNA: TGTGCCAGCAGCTGGGGCCCGACGGGAAACACTGAAGCTTTCTTT. The V and J genes are TRBV7-9 and TRBJ1-1; possible D gene TRBD1, 5 bases. The CDR3 has 15 residues. Germline V gene lookup returns CDR1 SEHNR and CDR2 FQNEAQ (reference sequence). V lost 4 bases and J 2 bases, leaving 14 bases between the germline ends.